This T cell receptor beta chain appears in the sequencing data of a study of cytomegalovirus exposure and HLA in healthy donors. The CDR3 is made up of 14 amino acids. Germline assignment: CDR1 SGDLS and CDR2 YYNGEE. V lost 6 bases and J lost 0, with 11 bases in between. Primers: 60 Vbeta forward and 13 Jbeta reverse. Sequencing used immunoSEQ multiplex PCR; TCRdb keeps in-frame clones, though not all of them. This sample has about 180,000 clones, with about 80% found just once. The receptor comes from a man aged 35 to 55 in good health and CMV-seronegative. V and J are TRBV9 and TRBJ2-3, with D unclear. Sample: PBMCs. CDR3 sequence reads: CASTSGPSTDTQYF. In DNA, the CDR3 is TGTGCCAGCACCTCTGGCCCTAGCACAGATACGCAGTATTTT.